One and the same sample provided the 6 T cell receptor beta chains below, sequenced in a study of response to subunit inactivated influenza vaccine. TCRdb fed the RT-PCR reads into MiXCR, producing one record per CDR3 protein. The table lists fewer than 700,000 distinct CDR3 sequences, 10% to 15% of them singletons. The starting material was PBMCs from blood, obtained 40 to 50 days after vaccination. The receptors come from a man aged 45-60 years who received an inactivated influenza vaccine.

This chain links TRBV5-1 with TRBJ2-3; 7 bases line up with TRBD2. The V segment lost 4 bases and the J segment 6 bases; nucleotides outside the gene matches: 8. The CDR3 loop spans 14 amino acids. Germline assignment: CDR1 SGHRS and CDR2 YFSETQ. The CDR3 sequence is CASSGEGRRDTQYF. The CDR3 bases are TGCGCCAGCAGCGGGGAGGGTAGGAGGGATACGCAGTATTTT.

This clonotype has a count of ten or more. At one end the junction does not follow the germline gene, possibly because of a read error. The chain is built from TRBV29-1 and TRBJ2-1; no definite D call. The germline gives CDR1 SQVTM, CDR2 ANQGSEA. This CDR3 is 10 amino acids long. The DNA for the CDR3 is TGCAGCGCCTCCGACAATGAGCAGTTCTTC. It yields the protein CSASDNEQFF.

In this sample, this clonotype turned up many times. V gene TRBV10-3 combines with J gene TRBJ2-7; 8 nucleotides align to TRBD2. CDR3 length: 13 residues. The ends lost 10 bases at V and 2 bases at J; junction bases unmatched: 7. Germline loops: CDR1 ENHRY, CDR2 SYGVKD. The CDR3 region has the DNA TGTGCCACAGGGCGGGAGGCCACCTACGAGCAGTACTTC. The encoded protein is CATGREATYEQYF.

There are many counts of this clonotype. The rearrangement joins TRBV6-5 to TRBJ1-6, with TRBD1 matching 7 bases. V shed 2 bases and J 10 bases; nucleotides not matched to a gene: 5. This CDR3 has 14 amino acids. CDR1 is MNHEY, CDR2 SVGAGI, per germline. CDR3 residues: CASSYMTGRSPLHF. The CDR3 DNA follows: TGTGCCAGCAGTTACATGACAGGGAGGTCACCCCTCCACTTT.

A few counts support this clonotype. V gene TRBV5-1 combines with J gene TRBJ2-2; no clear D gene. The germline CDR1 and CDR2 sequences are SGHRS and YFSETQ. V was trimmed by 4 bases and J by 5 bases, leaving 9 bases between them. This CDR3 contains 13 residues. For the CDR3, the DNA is TGCGCCAGCAGCGCCTTTGGGACCGGGGAGCTGTTTTTT. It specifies CASSAFGTGELFF.

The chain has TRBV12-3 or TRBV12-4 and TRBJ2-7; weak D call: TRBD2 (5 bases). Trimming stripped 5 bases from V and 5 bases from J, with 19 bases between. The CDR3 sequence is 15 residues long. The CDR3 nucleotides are TGTGCCAGCAGTAAAACCGGGATACCTTCTAACGAGCAGTACTTC. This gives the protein CASSKTGIPSNEQYF.